This TCR beta chain was captured by sequencing in a study of cytomegalovirus exposure and HLA in healthy donors. For the study at large: Approximately 190 million T cells yielded some 120 million unique TCR beta sequences in earlier analysis.

Unrecorded immune exposures were likely, despite nominal health at sampling. Findings and limits, study-wide: TCR beta V- and J-gene trimming was later associated with a missense DCLRE1C variant.

The PCR was carried out with 60 Vbeta primers and 13 Jbeta primers. Method: immunoSEQ multiplex PCR; TCRdb's copy keeps in-frame clones and lacks some. The sample has more than 85,000 clones, less than 70% seen once. V was trimmed by 10 bases and J by 6 bases, leaving 21 bases between them. The length of the CDR3 is 14 residues. Germline V gene data show CDR1 as MNHNS and CDR2 as SASEGT. This clone appeared a few times. Its antigen is undetermined. Sequencing used PBMCs. The genes are TRBV6-1 and TRBJ1-2; D is possibly TRBD1 (6 bases). This receptor was identified in an older woman in good health and CMV-seropositive. CDR3 region: CATRQASTFDGYTF. The CDR3 bases are TGTGCCACCCGACAGGCCTCCACTTTCGATGGCTACACCTTC.